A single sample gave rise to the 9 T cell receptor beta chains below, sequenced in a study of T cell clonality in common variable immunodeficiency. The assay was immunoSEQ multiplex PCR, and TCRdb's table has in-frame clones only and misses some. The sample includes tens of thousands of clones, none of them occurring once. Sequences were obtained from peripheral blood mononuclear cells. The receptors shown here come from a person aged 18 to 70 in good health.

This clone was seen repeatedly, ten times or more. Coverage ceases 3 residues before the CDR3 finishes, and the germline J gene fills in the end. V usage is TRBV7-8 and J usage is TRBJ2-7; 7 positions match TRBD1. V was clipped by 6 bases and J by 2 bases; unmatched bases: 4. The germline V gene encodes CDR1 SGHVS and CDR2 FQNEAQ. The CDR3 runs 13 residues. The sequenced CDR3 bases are TGTGCCAGCAGTCGGACAGGAACCTACGAG. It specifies CASSRTGTYE. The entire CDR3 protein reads CASSRTGTYEQYF.

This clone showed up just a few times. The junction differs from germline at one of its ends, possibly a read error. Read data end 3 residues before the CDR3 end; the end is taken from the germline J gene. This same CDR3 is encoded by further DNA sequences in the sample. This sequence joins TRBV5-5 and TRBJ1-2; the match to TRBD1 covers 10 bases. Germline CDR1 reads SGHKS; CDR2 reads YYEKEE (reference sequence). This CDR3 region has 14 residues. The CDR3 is CASRTGGGNYGYTF. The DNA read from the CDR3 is TGTGCCAGCAGGACAGGGGGCGGAAACTATGGT.

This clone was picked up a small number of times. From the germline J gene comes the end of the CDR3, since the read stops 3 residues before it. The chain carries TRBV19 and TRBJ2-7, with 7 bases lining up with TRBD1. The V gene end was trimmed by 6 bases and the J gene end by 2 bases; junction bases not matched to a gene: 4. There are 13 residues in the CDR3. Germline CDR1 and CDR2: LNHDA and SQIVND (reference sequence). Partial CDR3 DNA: TGTGCCAGTAGCGACAGGGAAACCTACGAG. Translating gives CASSDRETYE. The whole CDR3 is CASSDRETYEQYF. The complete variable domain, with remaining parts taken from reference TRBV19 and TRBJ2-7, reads DGGITQSPKYLFRKEGQNVTLSCEQNLNHDAMYWYRQDPGQGLRLIYYSQIVNDFQKGDIAEGYSVSREKKESFPLTVTSAQKNPTAFYLCASSDRETYEQYFGPGTRLTVT.

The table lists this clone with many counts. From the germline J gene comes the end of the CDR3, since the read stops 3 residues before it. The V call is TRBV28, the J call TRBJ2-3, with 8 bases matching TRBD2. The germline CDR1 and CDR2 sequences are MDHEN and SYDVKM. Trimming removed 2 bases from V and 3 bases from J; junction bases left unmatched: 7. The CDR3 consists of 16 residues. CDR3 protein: CASSLRAGGDTDTQYF. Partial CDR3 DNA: TGTGCCAGCAGTTTAAGGGCGGGGGGAGATACAGATACG.

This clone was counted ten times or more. The CDR3 region is CASSEGLAHNTGELFF. The covered CDR3 bases are TGTGCCAGCAGTGAGGGACTAGCCCATAACACCGGGGAG. The chain uses TRBV6-1 and TRBJ2-2; 9 nucleotides agree with TRBD2. The read stops 3 residues short of the end of the CDR3; the missing end is completed from the germline J gene. CDR1 MNHNS and CDR2 SASEGT come from the germline V gene. CDR3 length: 16 residues. J lost 2 bases, V lost 3 bases, and 4 bases had no gene match.

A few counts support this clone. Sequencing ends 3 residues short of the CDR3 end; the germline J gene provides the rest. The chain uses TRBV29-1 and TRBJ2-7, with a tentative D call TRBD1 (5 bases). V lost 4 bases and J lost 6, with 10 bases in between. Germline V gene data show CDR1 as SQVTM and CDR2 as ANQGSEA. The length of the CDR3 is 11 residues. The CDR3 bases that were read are TGCAGCGTTGCCCAGGGCCGCGAG. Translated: CSVAQGRE. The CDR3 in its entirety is CSVAQGREQYF.

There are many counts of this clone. The sequenced CDR3 bases are TGCAGTGCCTATAGGGGAGGGGGCTATACTGAA. It specifies CSAYRGGGYTE. The CDR3 as a whole reads CSAYRGGGYTEAFF. This rearrangement joins TRBV20-1 to TRBJ1-1, with TRBD1 identical over 7 bases. The sequenced fragment ends 3 residues before the CDR3 boundary, so the rest is inferred from the germline J gene. The CDR3 covers 14 residues. Trimming at V came to 6 bases and at J to 5 bases, leaving 12 bases not matched to a gene. Germline V gives CDR1 DFQATT, CDR2 SNEGSKA (reference sequence).

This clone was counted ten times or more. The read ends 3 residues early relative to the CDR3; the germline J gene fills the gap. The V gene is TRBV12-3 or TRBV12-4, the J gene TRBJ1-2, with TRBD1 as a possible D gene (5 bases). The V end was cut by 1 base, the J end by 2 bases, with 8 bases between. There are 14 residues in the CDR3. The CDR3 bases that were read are TGTGCCAGCAGTTTAGGGACAAGGAACTATGGC. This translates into CASSLGTRNYG. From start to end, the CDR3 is CASSLGTRNYGYTF.

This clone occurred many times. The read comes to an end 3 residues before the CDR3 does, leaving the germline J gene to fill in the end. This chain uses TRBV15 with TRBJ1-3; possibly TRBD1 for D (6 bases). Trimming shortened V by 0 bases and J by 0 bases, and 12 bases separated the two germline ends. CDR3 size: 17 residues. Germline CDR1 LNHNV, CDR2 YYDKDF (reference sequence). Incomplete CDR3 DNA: TGTGCCACCAGCAGAGATAAAGGACAGATCTCTGGAAACACC. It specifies CATSRDKGQISGNT. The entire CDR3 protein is CATSRDKGQISGNTIYF.